This paragraph reports one TCR beta chain. V lost 6 bases, J lost 8 bases, and 16 bases lay in between. CDR1 MNHEY and CDR2 SVGAGI come from the germline V gene. This CDR3 comprises 13 residues. The data originate from a study of OX40 agonist ivuxolimab in advanced cancers. Across the whole study: Mean age approximately 66 years, range about 20 to 79; approximately 83% male.

Some clones are missing from TCRdb's copy, which holds only in-frame ones; the method was immunoSEQ multiplex PCR. The sample includes some 73,000 clones, around 88% of them seen just once. The V and J genes are TRBV6-5 and TRBJ1-2; D remains ambiguous. The starting material was CD4+ or CD8+ T cells sorted from blood, obtained in a trial of the OX40 agonist ivuxolimab. The sequence came from an adult with an advanced solid tumor such as melanoma, head and neck, liver or kidney cancer. The CDR3 nucleotides are TGTGCCAGCAGCCTACGGCCGGCTATCGGCTACACCTTC. Translation gives CASSLRPAIGYTF.